These T cell receptor beta chains were read from a single sample in a study of blood T cell repertoires in COVID-19. Some clones are missing from TCRdb's copy, which holds only in-frame ones; the method was immunoSEQ multiplex PCR. The sample includes 94,000 or so clones, around 88% seen only once; the top ten take 8.1%. The source material was peripheral blood. The receptor set was obtained from a woman in her 70s with acute or convalescent COVID-19. Both conserved end residues are part of each CDR3. A D gene is named only where the DNA matches it firmly. A clone size is listed for some rows: how often the clone was seen (once, few, many), or a class if it is expanded.

.,TRBJ2-7,14,TRBV18,TRBD1,CASSSETGIYEQYF,TGTGCCAGCTCAAGTGAGACAGGGATCTACGAGCAGTACTTC
.,TRBJ2-5,13,TRBV7-2,.,CASIRTRQETQYF,TGTGCCAGCATCAGGACAAGGCAAGAGACCCAGTACTTC
.,TRBJ1-2,15,TRBV25-1,.,CASSPNRGLPYGYTF,TGTGCCAGCAGTCCGAATAGGGGACTACCCTATGGCTACACCTTC
.,TRBJ2-2,14,TRBV3-1/TRBV3-2,.,CASSQTGRGGELFF,TGTGCCAGCAGCCAGACAGGGCGGGGCGGGGAGCTGTTTTTT
.,TRBJ2-7,16,TRBV28,.,CASSPPTAISIYEQYF,TGTGCCAGCAGCCCACCGACAGCAATCTCCATCTACGAGCAGTACTTC
.,TRBJ1-3,15,TRBV5-1,.,CASSRGGENGNTIYF,TGCGCCAGCAGCCGCGGGGGGGAGAATGGAAACACCATATATTTT
.,TRBJ2-2,14,TRBV28,.,CASSKQENTGELFF,TGTGCCAGCAGCAAACAGGAGAACACCGGGGAGCTGTTTTTT
.,TRBJ2-1,16,TRBV19,TRBD1,CASSIDGQGAVNEQFF,TGTGCCAGTAGTATAGATGGGCAGGGGGCGGTCAATGAGCAGTTCTTC
.,TRBJ2-2,14,TRBV2,.,CASSEIRNTGELFF,TGTGCCAGCAGTGAAATCCGGAACACCGGGGAGCTGTTTTTT
.,TRBJ1-2,14,TRBV5-1,.,CASSIADSNYGYTF,TGCGCCAGCAGTATTGCAGATTCGAACTATGGCTACACCTTC
few,TRBJ1-1,13,TRBV18,.,CASSDTDNTEAFF,TGTGCCAGCTCAGACACAGATAACACTGAAGCTTTCTTT
.,TRBJ1-1,13,TRBV29-1,.,CSVPGGWDTEAFF,TGCAGCGTACCCGGGGGATGGGACACTGAAGCTTTCTTT
once,TRBJ2-1,12,TRBV24-1,.,CATSGQINEQFF,TGTGCCACCAGTGGACAGATCAATGAGCAGTTCTTC
.,TRBJ2-2,17,TRBV11-3,TRBD2,CASSLDPAGGGTGELFF,TGTGCCAGCAGCTTAGATCCGGCGGGAGGTGGCACCGGGGAGCTGTTTTTT
.,TRBJ2-1,16,TRBV19,TRBD2,CASSPTSAKGNNEQFF,TGTGCCAGTAGTCCCACTAGCGCCAAAGGTAACAATGAGCAGTTCTTC
.,TRBJ2-3,19,TRBV27,TRBD2,CASSPWGLAGGTSTDTQYF,TGTGCCAGCAGTCCCTGGGGACTAGCGGGAGGCACTAGCACAGATACGCAGTATTTT
.,TRBJ2-1,17,TRBV24-1,TRBD2,CATSDFQTSGDYNEQFF,TGTGCCACCAGTGATTTTCAGACTAGCGGGGATTACAATGAGCAGTTCTTC
.,TRBJ1-2,10,TRBV2,.,CASKERRYTF,TGTGCCAGCAAGGAGAGACGCTACACCTTC
.,TRBJ2-1,15,TRBV5-1,TRBD1,CASSYGDRGLNEQFF,TGCGCCAGCAGTTATGGGGACAGGGGGCTGAATGAGCAGTTCTTC
.,TRBJ2-5,16,TRBV5-1,TRBD2,CASSSEIAGGSETQYF,TGCGCCAGCAGCTCCGAAATAGCGGGAGGCTCAGAGACCCAGTACTTC
.,TRBJ1-3,15,TRBV10-3,.,CAISDVWGPGNTIYF,TGTGCCATCAGTGACGTTTGGGGGCCTGGAAACACCATATATTTT
.,TRBJ2-4,15,TRBV9,.,CASSVRGQGGNIQYF,TGTGCCAGCAGCGTAAGGGGACAAGGTGGAAACATTCAGTACTTC
.,TRBJ2-1,12,TRBV10-2,.,CASKRSYNEQFF,TGCGCCAGCAAGCGCTCCTACAATGAGCAGTTCTTC
once,TRBJ2-3,16,TRBV4-2,TRBD2,CASSPGTSGSTDTQYF,TGTGCCAGCAGCCCCGGGACTAGCGGGAGCACAGATACGCAGTATTTT
.,TRBJ1-4,17,TRBV2,.,CASSEPFYRGRHEKLFF,TGTGCCAGCAGTGAACCTTTTTATAGGGGGAGACATGAAAAACTGTTTTTT
.,TRBJ1-5,13,TRBV18,.,CASSPGSNQPQHF,TGTGCCAGCTCCCCCGGGAGCAATCAGCCCCAGCATTTT
once,TRBJ2-7,15,TRBV5-4,TRBD2,CASSFSGTTSYEQYF,TGTGCCAGCAGCTTCTCCGGGACTACCTCCTACGAGCAGTACTTC
.,TRBJ2-7,13,TRBV10-3,.,CAISESRAKVQYF,TGTGCCATCAGTGAGTCGAGGGCTAAGGTGCAGTACTTC
once,TRBJ2-3,15,TRBV28,TRBD2,CASSYPGLSTDTQYF,TGTGCCAGCAGTTATCCGGGACTAAGCACAGATACGCAGTATTTT